This TCR beta chain was obtained from a study of human T cells and chemical hapten exposure. Overall study results and limits: Patch test scores rose with PT1 expanded TCR counts, a positive correlation. Expanded TCRs created a significantly greater count of big CDR3 similarity clusters than controls did. TCRs whose frequency exceeded 1 in 1000 remained the same following DPC sensitization.

This clonotype was counted a few times. Its antigen is still unknown. The library put unique molecular identifiers onto individual cDNA molecules. A single record per CDR3 protein comes from TCRdb applying MiXCR to the RACE reads. The table has 110,000 or so distinct CDR3 sequences, under 40% seen once. As to time point: patch test 3, about 24 weeks after DPC sensitization. Treatment given: therapeutic diphenylcyclopropenone sensitization with weekly scalp DPC. This CDR3 has 12 residues. Looked up from germline, CDR1 is KGHDR and CDR2 is SFDVKD. Trimming shortened V by 8 bases and J by 2 bases, and 8 bases separated the two germline ends.

The sample in question was whole blood, obtained in connection with sensitization to the hapten diphenylcyclopropenone (DPC). V and J are TRBV24-1 and TRBJ2-5; possible D gene TRBD1, 6 bases. This receptor was identified in a man between 40 and 49 years old with alopecia areata. Some clones in this sample may be carry-over from other donors' samples. The CDR3 DNA sequence: TGTGCCACCAAAAGGGGGCAAGAGACCCAGTACTTC. Amino acid sequence: CATKRGQETQYF.